Below, 3 T cell receptor beta chains from the same sample are listed, as sequenced in a study of shared clonotypes between healthy human individuals. This table comes from immunoSEQ multiplex PCR, and its TCRdb copy is limited to in-frame clones, with some not included. The data show 1.6 million or so clones, about 98.5% seen once. Sequencing was performed on naive CD4+ T cells sorted from blood. The subset was: CD45RA+ positively selected. The receptors originated from a man aged 30 to 45 in good health.

V usage is TRBV28 and J usage is TRBJ2-7; D remains unclear. V gave up 10 bases and J gave up 2 bases, with 12 bases separating them. Germline CDR1 MDHEN, CDR2 SYDVKM. The CDR3 loop spans 12 amino acids. DNA for the CDR3: TGTGCCACCGAGCGCATTACCTACGAGCAGTACTTC. Translation: CATERITYEQYF.

V is TRBV19 and J is TRBJ1-2, with TRBD1 identical over 7 bases. The ends lost 5 bases at V and 5 bases at J; junction bases unmatched: 8. CDR3 length: 14 amino acids. CDR1 and CDR2 (germline): LNHDA, SQIVND (reference sequence). As DNA, the CDR3 is TGTGCCAGTAGTTTCTTGGACAGGATATATGGCTACACCTTC. Its translation: CASSFLDRIYGYTF.

The chain carries TRBV18 and TRBJ2-5; 10 bases map to TRBD2. Trimming at V came to 1 base and at J to 2 bases, leaving 4 bases not matched to a gene. This CDR3 comprises 16 residues. Germline assignment: CDR1 KGHSH and CDR2 LQKENI. CDR3 loop: CASSPRLAGRQETQYF. The CDR3 nucleotides read TGTGCCAGCTCACCACGACTAGCGGGCAGACAAGAGACCCAGTACTTC.